These 9 T cell receptor beta chains share one sample of origin, sequenced in a study of blood T cell repertoires in COVID-19. Clones were read by immunoSEQ multiplex PCR, and TCRdb kept only the in-frame ones, dropping some. The data hold approximately 210,000 clones, with 80% to 90% observed a single time. Sequenced input: peripheral blood. The receptors were sampled from a human donor in a cohort sampled during active COVID-19.

The chain carries TRBV29-1 and TRBJ1-6, with 9 bases that match TRBD1. V trimming: 4 bases; J trimming: 8 bases; junction bases outside the gene matches: 3. Germline V CDR1 and CDR2: SQVTM, ANQGSEA. This CDR3 has 13 residues. CDR3 DNA: TGCAGCGTTGGACAGGGGGGTCATTCACCCCTCCACTTT. Translation: CSVGQGGHSPLHF.

V usage is TRBV11-1 and J usage is TRBJ2-2; TRBD1 matches 9 bases. CDR3 length: 14 residues. In germline, CDR1 is SGHAT, CDR2 FQDESV (reference sequence). Losses at the gene ends were 5 bases for V and 6 bases for J; bases not matched to a gene: 4. This CDR3 is CASSRDRVAGELFF. CDR3 nucleotide sequence: TGTGCCAGCAGCAGGGACAGGGTCGCCGGGGAGCTGTTTTTT.

The table lists this clone with a few counts. V and J are TRBV5-1 and TRBJ2-2; a possible D gene is TRBD2 (6 bases). Per germline, CDR1 SGHRS and CDR2 YFSETQ. The CDR3 covers 15 residues. With 2 bases removed from V and 5 bases from J, the gap between germline ends came to 13 bases. The CDR3 loop is CASSLTGRTTGELFF. CDR3 nucleotides: TGCGCCAGCAGCTTAACCGGGAGAACAACCGGGGAGCTGTTTTTT.

The chain links TRBV12-3 or TRBV12-4 to TRBJ1-1; D gene uncertain. Deletions cut 3 bases from V and 10 bases from J, with 9 bases between. This CDR3 contains 11 residues. The CDR3 DNA reads TGTGCCAGCAGTTTGGGAGTTTCAGCTTTCTTT. It encodes CASSLGVSAFF.

The chain combines TRBV5-1 with TRBJ1-3; no clear D. V gave up 4 bases and J gave up 4 bases, with 12 bases separating them. The CDR3 sequence is 14 residues long. Per the germline V gene, CDR1 is SGHRS and CDR2 is YFSETQ. As DNA, the CDR3 is TGCGCCAGCAGCCCTAGAGCAGACGGAAACACCATATATTTT. It encodes CASSPRADGNTIYF. The full variable domain, completed using reference TRBV5-1 and TRBJ1-3, is KAGVTQTPRYLIKTRGQQVTLSCSPISGHRSVSWYQQTPGQGLQFLFEYFSETQRNKGNFPGRFSGRQFSNSRSEMNVSTLELGDSALYLCASSPRADGNTIYFGEGSWLTVV.

This chain connects TRBV27 to TRBJ2-3; 9 bases match TRBD1. Looked up from germline, CDR1 is MNHEY and CDR2 is SMNVEV (reference sequence). The CDR3 totals 18 residues. V gave up 6 bases and J gave up 0 bases; unmatched junction bases: 13. The CDR3 reads CASRSGTGTLTSTDTQYF. The CDR3 nucleotides read TGTGCCAGCAGATCCGGGACAGGGACCCTTACTAGCACAGATACGCAGTATTTT.

The chain recombines TRBV5-1 with TRBJ2-1; D is perhaps TRBD2 (5 bases). CDR1 SGHRS and CDR2 YFSETQ come from the germline V gene. Trimming took 6 bases from V and 5 from J, leaving 12 bases between them. This CDR3 is built from 13 residues. The CDR3 spells CASTFPGNNEQFF. CDR3 DNA sequence: TGCGCCAGCACCTTCCCGGGGAACAATGAGCAGTTCTTC. The full variable domain, rest sourced from reference TRBV5-1 and TRBJ2-1, is KAGVTQTPRYLIKTRGQQVTLSCSPISGHRSVSWYQQTPGQGLQFLFEYFSETQRNKGNFPGRFSGRQFSNSRSEMNVSTLELGDSALYLCASTFPGNNEQFFGPGTRLTVL.

CDR3 residues: CASSVAVDRAGGYTF. Here the CDR3 DNA reads TGTGCCAGCAGCGTAGCAGTGGACAGGGCCGGGGGCTACACCTTC. This rearrangement joins TRBV9 to TRBJ1-2, with TRBD1 matching over 8 bases. CDR3 length: 15 residues. Trimming at V came to 0 bases and at J to 8 bases, leaving 9 bases not matched to a gene. Germline V gene data show CDR1 as SGDLS and CDR2 as YYNGEE.

This chain links TRBV4-1 with TRBJ2-3; 9 bases fit TRBD2. The V and J ends lost 6 bases and 1 base, in that order; junction bases with no gene match: 5. The length of the CDR3 is 15 residues. Germline loops: CDR1 MGHRA, CDR2 YSYEKL. CDR3 bases: TGCGCCAGCAGGACCGTAGCGGGGGGCACAGATACGCAGTATTTT. The encoded protein is CASRTVAGGTDTQYF.